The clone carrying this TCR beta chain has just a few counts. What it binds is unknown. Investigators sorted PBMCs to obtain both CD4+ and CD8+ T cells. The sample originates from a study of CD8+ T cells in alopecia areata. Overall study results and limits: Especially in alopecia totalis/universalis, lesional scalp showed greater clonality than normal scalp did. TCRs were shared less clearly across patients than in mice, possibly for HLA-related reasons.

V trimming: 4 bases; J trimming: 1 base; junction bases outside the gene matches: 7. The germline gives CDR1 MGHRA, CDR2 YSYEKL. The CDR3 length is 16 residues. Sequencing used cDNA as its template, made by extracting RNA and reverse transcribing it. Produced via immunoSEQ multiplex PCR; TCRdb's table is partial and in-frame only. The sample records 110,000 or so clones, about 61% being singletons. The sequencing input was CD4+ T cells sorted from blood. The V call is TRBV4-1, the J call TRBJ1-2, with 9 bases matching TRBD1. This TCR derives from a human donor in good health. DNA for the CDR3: TGCGCCAGCAGCCTCTTTTCGGGACAGGGTAACTATGGCTACACCTTC. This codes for CASSLFSGQGNYGYTF.